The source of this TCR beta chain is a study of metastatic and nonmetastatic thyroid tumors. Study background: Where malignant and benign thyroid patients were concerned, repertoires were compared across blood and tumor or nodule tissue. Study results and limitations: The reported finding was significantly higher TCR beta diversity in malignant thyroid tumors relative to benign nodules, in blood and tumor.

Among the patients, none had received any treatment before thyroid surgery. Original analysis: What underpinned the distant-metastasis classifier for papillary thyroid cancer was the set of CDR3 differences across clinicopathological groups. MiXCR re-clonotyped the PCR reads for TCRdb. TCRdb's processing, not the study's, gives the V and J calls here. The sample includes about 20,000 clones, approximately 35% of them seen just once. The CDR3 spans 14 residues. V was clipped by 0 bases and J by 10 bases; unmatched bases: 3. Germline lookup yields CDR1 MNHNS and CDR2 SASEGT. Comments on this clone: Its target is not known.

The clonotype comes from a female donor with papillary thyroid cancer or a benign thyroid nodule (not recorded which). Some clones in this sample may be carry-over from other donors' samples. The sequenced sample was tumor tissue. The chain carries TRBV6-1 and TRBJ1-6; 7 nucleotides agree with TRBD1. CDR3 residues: CASSEAAGGSPLHF. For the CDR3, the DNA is TGTGCCAGCAGTGAAGCAGCAGGGGGATCACCCCTCCACTTT.